These 8 T cell receptor beta chains came from one sample sequenced in a study of OX40 agonist ivuxolimab in advanced cancers. TCRdb's table, derived via immunoSEQ multiplex PCR, lists solely in-frame clones and lacks some. The data contain tens of thousands of clones, 83% of them seen just once; the ten biggest clones take up over 3%. Sequencing was performed on CD4+ or CD8+ T cells sorted from blood, taken in a trial of the OX40 agonist ivuxolimab. The receptors were sampled from an adult with an advanced solid tumor such as melanoma, head and neck, liver or kidney cancer.

V gene TRBV10-3 combines with J gene TRBJ2-2; no reliable D call. The CDR3 has 18 residues. The V end lost 4 bases, the J end lost 5 bases, and 23 bases lay between the germline ends. From germline, CDR1 is ENHRY and CDR2 SYGVKD. CDR3: CAISVRPPLRTETGELFF. The CDR3 nucleotides are TGTGCCATCAGTGTAAGGCCCCCCCTGAGAACGGAGACCGGGGAGCTGTTTTTT.

The chain joins TRBV4-1 to TRBJ2-7; D is possibly TRBD2 (6 bases). Germline-derived CDR1 and CDR2 are MGHRA and YSYEKL. The CDR3 runs to 14 residues. Trimming removed 7 bases at V and 0 bases at J, with 13 bases between. Written as DNA, the CDR3 is TGCGCCAGCAAAGCTTCACTAGCCTCCTACGAGCAGTACTTC. Translation: CASKASLASYEQYF.

The V and J genes are TRBV7-3 and TRBJ2-5, with D tentatively TRBD1 or TRBD2 (5 bases each). The CDR3 sequence is 13 residues long. CDR1 is SGHTA, CDR2 FQGTGA, per germline. Trimming left V 1 base short and J 7 bases short, with 10 bases between. The CDR3 sequence is CASSLNPGRTQYF. The CDR3 nucleotides are TGTGCCAGCAGCTTAAATCCAGGGAGGACCCAGTACTTC.

The chain carries TRBV6-6 and TRBJ1-6; tentative D call: TRBD1 (5 bases). CDR1 is MNHNY and CDR2 is SVGAGI in the germline V gene (reference sequence). The CDR3 loop spans 15 amino acids. Trimming took 2 bases from V and 5 from J, leaving 10 bases between them. This CDR3 reads CASSYARADNSPLHF. Here the CDR3 DNA reads TGTGCCAGCAGTTACGCCAGGGCTGATAATTCACCCCTCCACTTT.

The gene calls are TRBV7-2 and TRBJ2-7; TRBD1 agrees at 10 bases. Trimming at V came to 2 bases and at J to 4 bases, leaving 5 bases not matched to a gene. From germline, CDR1 is SGHTA and CDR2 FQGNSA. The CDR3 runs to 15 residues. The DNA for the CDR3 is TGTGCCAGCAGCTTATCCGGGACAGGGGCTTACGAGCAGTACTTC. This encodes CASSLSGTGAYEQYF.

The rearrangement links TRBV2 to TRBJ2-2, with 7 bases identical to TRBD2. The V gene end was trimmed by 4 bases and the J gene end by 6 bases; junction bases not matched to a gene: 5. The CDR3 length is 14 residues. CDR1 and CDR2 (germline): SNHLY, FYNNEI. The CDR3 DNA follows: TGTGCCAGCAGTGGCTCACGGGGGGCCGGGGAGCTGTTTTTT. It translates to CASSGSRGAGELFF.

The V and J genes are TRBV7-9 and TRBJ1-1, with unresolved D. The V end was cut by 4 bases, the J end by 5 bases, with 11 bases between. CDR3 length: 13 amino acids. Germline CDR1 SEHNR, CDR2 FQNEAQ (reference sequence). CDR3: CASSSESGTEAFF. In nucleotides, the CDR3 is TGTGCCAGCAGCTCGGAGTCGGGGACTGAAGCTTTCTTT.

The chain is built from TRBV27 and TRBJ1-5; weak D call: TRBD1 (5 bases). CDR1 MNHEY and CDR2 SMNVEV come from the germline V gene (reference sequence). Trimming took off 6 bases at V and 9 bases at J, with 24 bases between the two ends. There are 16 residues in the CDR3. The chain's CDR3 is CASRATVTYPGGPQHF. In DNA, the CDR3 is TGTGCCAGCAGAGCGACAGTAACCTACCCCGGTGGGCCCCAGCATTTT.